These 3 T cell receptor beta chains share one sample of origin, sequenced in a study of T-cell memory formation after mild COVID-19. TCRdb re-called the 5' RACE reads with MiXCR, one entry per CDR3 protein. The sample records fewer than 75,000 distinct CDR3 sequences, 10% to 15% being singletons. The material sequenced was PBMCs or a T cell subset sorted from them (not recorded which). These receptors came from a man aged 18 to 30 who had mild COVID-19 (a few samples of this study predate the infection). Cell type and time point are not known.

Worth noting for this clonotype: One end of the junction fails to match germline, which may point to a read error. The rearrangement uses TRBV7-8 and TRBJ1-1; D remains ambiguous. The CDR3 runs to 14 residues. Germline loops: CDR1 SGHVS, CDR2 FQNEAQ. DNA of the CDR3: TGTGACAGCAGCTGGTTACGGGTGGACACTGAAGCTTTCTTT. Amino acid sequence: CDSSWLRVDTEAFF.

Many counts were recorded for this clonotype. V is TRBV7-2 and J is TRBJ2-1; D ambiguous. Trimming shortened V by 2 bases and J by 9 bases, and 14 bases separated the two germline ends. The CDR3 totals 14 residues. From germline, CDR1 is SGHTA and CDR2 FQGNSA. The CDR3 DNA is TGTGCCAGCAGCTTAAGTTTCACTAACGCTGAGCAGTTCTTC. Encoded protein: CASSLSFTNAEQFF. The full variable domain, completed using reference TRBV7-2 and TRBJ2-1, is GAGVSQSPSNKVTEKGKDVELRCDPISGHTALYWYRQSLGQGLEFLIYFQGNSAPDKSGLPSDRFSAERTGGSVSTLTIQRTQQEDSAVYLCASSLSFTNAEQFFGPGTRLTVL.

There are many counts of this clonotype. The chain employs TRBV18 and TRBJ2-5, with D possibly TRBD2 on 6 matching bases. CDR3 length equals 16 residues. The V gene's germline CDR1 is KGHSH and CDR2 LQKENI. V was pared by 2 bases and J by 1 base, with 14 bases between. Written as DNA, the CDR3 is TGTGCCAGCTCACCAAGATCCGGCGGGGCCCAAGAGACCCAGTACTTC. As protein: CASSPRSGGAQETQYF.